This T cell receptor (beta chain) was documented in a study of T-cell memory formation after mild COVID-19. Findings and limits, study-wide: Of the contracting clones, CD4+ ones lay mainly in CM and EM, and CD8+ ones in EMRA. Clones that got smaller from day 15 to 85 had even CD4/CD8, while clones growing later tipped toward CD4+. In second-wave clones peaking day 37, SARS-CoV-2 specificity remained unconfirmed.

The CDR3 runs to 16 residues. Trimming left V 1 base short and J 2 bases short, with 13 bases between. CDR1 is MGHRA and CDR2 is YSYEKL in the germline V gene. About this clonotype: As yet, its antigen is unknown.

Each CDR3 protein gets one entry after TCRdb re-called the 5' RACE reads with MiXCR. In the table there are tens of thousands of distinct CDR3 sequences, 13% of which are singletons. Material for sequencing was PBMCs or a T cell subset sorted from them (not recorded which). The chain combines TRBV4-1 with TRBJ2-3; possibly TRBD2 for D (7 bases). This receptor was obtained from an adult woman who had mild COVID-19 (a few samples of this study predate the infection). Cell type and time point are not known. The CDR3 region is CASSQAVRGPTDTQYF. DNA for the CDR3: TGCGCCAGCAGCCAAGCGGTGCGGGGGCCCACAGATACGCAGTATTTT.